The 5 T cell receptor beta chains reported below all come from one sample, sequenced in a study of human thymus T cells. The table came from immunoSEQ multiplex PCR; TCRdb's copy has only in-frame clones and leaves some out. The sample yields about 120,000 clones, approximately 96% seen once. Thymic resections from corrective heart surgery supplied the tissue. Sequencing used thymus tissue. The receptors stem from a boy in the first two years of life with a congenital heart defect but otherwise immunologically healthy.

The rearrangement joins TRBV28 to TRBJ1-6; D is unresolved. The CDR3 has 15 amino acids. Germline V CDR1 and CDR2: MDHEN, SYDVKM. V was trimmed by 5 bases and J by 10 bases, leaving 18 bases between them. The CDR3 sequence: CASSTVVGTPSPLHF. The CDR3 nucleotides read TGTGCCAGCAGTACCGTCGTTGGTACACCGTCACCCCTCCACTTT.

This clone was detected only once. The genes are TRBV6-6 and TRBJ1-1; D remains unclear. V was shortened by 8 bases and J by 1 base, with 2 bases between the two germline ends. This CDR3 comprises 10 residues. CDR1 MNHNY and CDR2 SVGAGI come from the germline V gene (reference sequence). CDR3 DNA: TGTGCCAGCTGGAACACTGAAGCTTTCTTT. This sequence encodes CASWNTEAFF.

This clone was picked up a small number of times. The chain uses TRBV19 and TRBJ2-5, with D possibly called TRBD1 or TRBD2 (5 bases each). This CDR3 region has 16 residues. Germline V gives CDR1 LNHDA, CDR2 SQIVND (reference sequence). The ends were cut back, 5 bases at V and 2 bases at J, with 18 bases in the middle. The CDR3 region is CASSFPEGPNQETQYF. CDR3 nucleotide sequence: TGTGCCAGTAGTTTCCCCGAGGGGCCCAATCAAGAGACCCAGTACTTC. The whole variable domain, filled in from reference TRBV19 and TRBJ2-5, reads DGGITQSPKYLFRKEGQNVTLSCEQNLNHDAMYWYRQDPGQGLRLIYYSQIVNDFQKGDIAEGYSVSREKKESFPLTVTSAQKNPTAFYLCASSFPEGPNQETQYFGPGTRLLVL.

The rearrangement links TRBV4-2 to TRBJ2-2, with D tentatively TRBD2 (6 bases). Trimming took 4 bases from V and 3 from J, leaving 15 bases between them. Germline values: CDR1 LGHNA, CDR2 YNFKEQ. CDR3 length: 16 amino acids. This chain's CDR3 is CASSPPPSVHTGELFF. The CDR3 DNA reads as TGTGCCAGCAGCCCCCCCCCTAGCGTACACACCGGGGAGCTGTTTTTT.

The chain uses TRBV5-6 and TRBJ1-3; no clear D gene. The CDR3 sequence is 15 residues long. Germline V gene data show CDR1 as SGHDT and CDR2 as YYEEEE. V lost 1 base to trimming and J lost 3 bases, with 11 bases between them. Here the CDR3 reads CASSLLWGGGNTIYF. DNA of the CDR3: TGTGCCAGCAGCTTGTTGTGGGGTGGTGGAAACACCATATATTTT.